Listed below are T cell receptor beta chains from one sample, sequenced in a study of OX40 agonist ivuxolimab in advanced cancers. The table came from immunoSEQ multiplex PCR; TCRdb's copy has only in-frame clones and leaves some out. The sample has fewer than 100,000 clones, around 90% seen once. This specimen consisted of CD4+ or CD8+ T cells sorted from blood, obtained in a trial of the OX40 agonist ivuxolimab. These receptors came from an adult with an advanced solid tumor such as melanoma, head and neck, liver or kidney cancer. CDR3s leave out the opening cysteine and the closing phenylalanine or tryptophan. D genes are given only for firm matches.

j_call: TRBJ1-4; v_call: TRBV28; d_call: NA; cdr3_aa: ATRPGGGTNEKLF
j_call: TRBJ2-1; v_call: TRBV5-6; d_call: NA; cdr3_aa: ASRTPGTRNEQF
j_call: TRBJ1-5; v_call: TRBV28; d_call: NA; cdr3_aa: ASSLTGTGNQPQH
j_call: TRBJ1-5; v_call: TRBV30; d_call: TRBD1; cdr3_aa: AWARDSELPQH
j_call: TRBJ2-1; v_call: TRBV19; d_call: NA; cdr3_aa: ASAKLASYNEQF
j_call: TRBJ2-1; v_call: TRBV7-2; d_call: TRBD1; cdr3_aa: ASSSGQGNYNEQF
j_call: TRBJ2-6; v_call: TRBV7-9; d_call: NA; cdr3_aa: ASSLVGSGANVLT
j_call: TRBJ1-2; v_call: TRBV28; d_call: NA; cdr3_aa: ASTPAGYGYT
j_call: TRBJ1-2; v_call: TRBV6-6; d_call: NA; cdr3_aa: ASSYASSDYGYT
j_call: TRBJ1-6; v_call: TRBV2; d_call: TRBD1; cdr3_aa: ASRGGGYSPLH
j_call: TRBJ1-1; v_call: TRBV19; d_call: NA; cdr3_aa: ASKGGSATEAF
j_call: TRBJ2-7; v_call: TRBV28; d_call: NA; cdr3_aa: ASSLRVSYEQY
j_call: TRBJ2-5; v_call: TRBV2; d_call: TRBD2; cdr3_aa: ASRKGTSGRWDQETQY
j_call: TRBJ2-1; v_call: TRBV19; d_call: TRBD2; cdr3_aa: ASTSGQTYNEQF
j_call: TRBJ2-7; v_call: TRBV6-1; d_call: NA; cdr3_aa: ASSSGAYEQY
j_call: TRBJ1-1; v_call: TRBV2; d_call: NA; cdr3_aa: ASSSRGENTEAF
j_call: TRBJ1-3; v_call: TRBV5-1; d_call: NA; cdr3_aa: ASSLRAEESSGNTIY
j_call: TRBJ1-1; v_call: TRBV19; d_call: NA; cdr3_aa: ASSISGVNTEAF
j_call: TRBJ2-3; v_call: TRBV7-9; d_call: NA; cdr3_aa: ASSLSRGRTDTQY
j_call: TRBJ1-2; v_call: TRBV6-5; d_call: NA; cdr3_aa: ASSYSSTVRGYT
j_call: TRBJ2-2; v_call: TRBV7-3; d_call: NA; cdr3_aa: ASSLRPGGELF
j_call: TRBJ2-2; v_call: TRBV27; d_call: NA; cdr3_aa: ASSLFPRSGGGNTGELF
j_call: TRBJ2-7; v_call: TRBV7-2; d_call: TRBD1; cdr3_aa: ASSPGTGLGEQY
j_call: TRBJ2-7; v_call: TRBV2; d_call: NA; cdr3_aa: ASSAGRGYEQY
j_call: TRBJ1-4; v_call: TRBV19; d_call: NA; cdr3_aa: ASTQSEKLF
j_call: TRBJ1-2; v_call: TRBV28; d_call: TRBD1; cdr3_aa: ASSRDRYGYT
j_call: TRBJ1-4; v_call: TRBV28; d_call: TRBD1; cdr3_aa: ASSLRTGGGEKLF
j_call: TRBJ2-1; v_call: TRBV6-9; d_call: TRBD1; cdr3_aa: ASSPGTARRF
j_call: TRBJ2-3; v_call: TRBV5-1; d_call: NA; cdr3_aa: ASIQERGDTQY